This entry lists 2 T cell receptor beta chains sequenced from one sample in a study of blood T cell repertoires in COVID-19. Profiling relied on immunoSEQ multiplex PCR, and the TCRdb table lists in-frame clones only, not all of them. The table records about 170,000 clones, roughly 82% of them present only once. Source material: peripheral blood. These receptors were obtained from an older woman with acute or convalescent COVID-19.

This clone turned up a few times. The CDR3: CASSFMQKNTEAFF. The CDR3, as DNA: TGTGCCAGCAGCTTTATGCAGAAGAACACTGAAGCTTTCTTT. V gene TRBV7-2 combines with J gene TRBJ1-1; D is unclear. Trimming pared 3 bases from V and 1 base from J, leaving 9 bases between. Germline V gene sequence: CDR1 SGHTA, CDR2 FQGNSA. This CDR3 comprises 14 residues.

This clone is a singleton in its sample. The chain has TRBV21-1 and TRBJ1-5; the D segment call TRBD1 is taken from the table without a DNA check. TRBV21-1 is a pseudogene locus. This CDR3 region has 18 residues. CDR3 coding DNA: TGTGCCAGCAGCAAAGTTCGGACAGGGCATATGGTGTATCAGCCCCAGCATTTT. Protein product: CASSKVRTGHMVYQPQHF.